This T cell receptor beta chain emerged from a study of human T cells and chemical hapten exposure. At the level of the study: Skin of the upper inner arm, around 2 cm by around 2 cm, received 2% DPC for sensitization. Reading of the patch tests, which applied 0.01% DPC to the upper back, occurred at 6 days.

This clonotype was observed many times. Antigen specificity is unknown. The time point here: patch test 2, 6 weeks after DPC sensitization. Treatment of the sample: therapeutic diphenylcyclopropenone sensitization with weekly scalp DPC. From whole blood left unfractionated, total RNA was extracted. TCRdb reanalysed the RACE reads using MiXCR and keeps one entry per CDR3 protein. This sample carries fewer than 100,000 distinct CDR3 sequences, 9.3% of them seen once, and the ten largest clones take 2% to 2.5%. From germline, CDR1 is DFQATT and CDR2 SNEGSKA (reference sequence). V was clipped by 2 bases and J by 5 bases; unmatched bases: 5. This CDR3 has 14 residues. Study outcomes and limitations: Healthy individuals' immune responses may differ from those of donors, who had alopecia.

The chain is built from TRBV20-1 and TRBJ2-1; 8 positions agree with TRBD2. Sequenced material: whole blood, taken in connection with sensitization to the hapten diphenylcyclopropenone (DPC). The receptor was derived from a woman in her thirties or forties with alopecia areata. Some clones in this sample may be carry-over from other donors' samples. This chain's CDR3 is CSARFGRDHNEQFF. The CDR3 nucleotides read TGCAGTGCTAGATTCGGGAGGGATCACAATGAGCAGTTCTTC.